Below are 6 T cell receptor beta chains sequenced from a single sample in a study of blood T cell repertoires in COVID-19. The data were produced by immunoSEQ multiplex PCR, yet TCRdb's version contains in-frame clones alone and is incomplete. The sample shows 150,000 to 200,000 clones, roughly four fifths of them seen only once. The sequenced material came from peripheral blood. The receptors stem from a woman aged 80 or over with acute or convalescent COVID-19.

The genes are TRBV9 and TRBJ2-3; TRBD2 agrees at 10 bases. The trim removed 3 bases at V and 0 bases at J, leaving 7 bases unmatched. The germline V gene has CDR1 SGDLS and CDR2 YYNGEE. The length of the CDR3 is 17 residues. CDR3: CASSAALAGTSTDTQYF. In DNA, the CDR3 is TGTGCCAGCAGCGCCGCACTAGCGGGAACTAGCACAGATACGCAGTATTTT.

The chain links TRBV18 to TRBJ1-3, with 7 bases fitting TRBD1. Germline CDR1 reads KGHSH; CDR2 reads LQKENI. The CDR3 is made up of 17 amino acids. The junction had 9 bases not matched to a gene; V was cut back by 0 bases and J by 4 bases. The CDR3 sequence: CASSPPGQLEAGNTIYF. In nucleotides, the CDR3 is TGTGCCAGCTCACCACCGGGACAGTTGGAAGCCGGAAACACCATATATTTT.

The V and J genes are TRBV5-1 and TRBJ2-7; TRBD1 matches 9 bases. CDR3 size: 16 residues. The germline CDR1 and CDR2 sequences are SGHRS and YFSETQ. J was trimmed by 6 bases and V by 3 bases; bases with no gene match: 13. The CDR3 DNA reads TGCGCCAGCAGCTCCGAGACCCCCGGGACAGGGAGCGAGCAGTACTTC. This sequence encodes CASSSETPGTGSEQYF.

In DNA, the CDR3 is TGTGCCAGCAGTGCAGGGCTGGCTGAAGCTTTCTTT. Protein sequence: CASSAGLAEAFF. The J gene is TRBJ1-1, the V gene TRBV25-1, with D tentatively TRBD1 (5 bases). Germline V gene sequence: CDR1 MGHDK, CDR2 SYGVNS. With 4 bases removed from V and 6 bases from J, the gap between germline ends came to 9 bases. This CDR3 contains 12 residues.

J is TRBJ1-1 and V is TRBV5-1; D is ambiguous. The germline V gene has CDR1 SGHRS and CDR2 YFSETQ. The CDR3 totals 11 residues. Trimming took 5 bases from V and 7 from J, leaving 9 bases between them. In DNA, the CDR3 is TGCGCCAGCAGAACGGAGGGTGAAGCTTTCTTT. It yields the protein CASRTEGEAFF.

This clone showed up just once. The chain combines TRBV11-2 with TRBJ1-1, with no clear D. The CDR3 extends over 13 amino acids. Germline-derived CDR1 and CDR2 are SGHAT and FQNNGV. V dropped 1 base and J dropped 11 bases, with 14 bases sitting between them. The CDR3 loop is CASSLVGSTGAFF. DNA of the CDR3: TGTGCCAGCAGCTTAGTGGGCAGCACGGGGGCTTTCTTT.